The T cell receptor beta chain described here comes from a study of T-cell reconstitution after alpha-beta-depleted transplantation in children. This clonotype has more than one count but fewer than ten. Trimming took 5 bases from V and 3 from J, leaving 8 bases between them. The CDR3 consists of 12 residues. Germline CDR1 is MDHEN and CDR2 is SYDVKM. Unique molecular identifiers were used in preparing the TCRbeta library. TCRdb independently ran MiXCR on the PCR reads; one entry per CDR3 protein. Here the sample spans over 550,000 distinct CDR3 sequences, more than 9% being singletons. V usage is TRBV28 and J usage is TRBJ2-7; possible D gene TRBD1, 5 bases. Specimen: PBMCs from the stem cell graft donor, collected from the stem cell graft. The TCR comes from a human donor who donated a stem cell graft to a child with acute myeloid leukemia. The CDR3 region has the DNA TGTGCCAGCAGTATACAGGTCTACGAGCAGTACTTC. It is translated as CASSIQVYEQYF.